This T cell receptor (beta chain) was identified during a study of T cells in Graves' hyperthyroidism and ophthalmopathy. Notes on the study in general: Separation of ophthalmopathy from stable hyperthyroidism was achieved by a 13 V-J model.

This clonotype was detected many times. The target antigen is unknown. Template material for amplifying TCR beta CDR3 regions consisted of RNA transcripts. The HTBI primer set was used in a first-round RT-PCR of the TCR CDR3. TCRdb called the multiplex PCR reads again in MiXCR, with one record for every CDR3 protein. This table has 500,000 to 550,000 distinct CDR3 sequences, roughly 20% appearing once. CDR3 length: 17 amino acids. Trimming took 4 bases from V and 1 from J; bases not matched to a gene: 10. Per the germline V gene, CDR1 is LNHNV and CDR2 is YYDKDF (reference sequence). The specimen sequenced was blood. The chain is built from TRBV15 and TRBJ1-5; 7 bases are a match to TRBD1. The receptor's source is a young man with Graves' hyperthyroidism. CDR3 amino acids: CATSTGGTDLSNQPQHF. The CDR3 DNA sequence: TGTGCCACCAGCACCGGGGGGACAGACCTCAGCAATCAGCCCCAGCATTTT.